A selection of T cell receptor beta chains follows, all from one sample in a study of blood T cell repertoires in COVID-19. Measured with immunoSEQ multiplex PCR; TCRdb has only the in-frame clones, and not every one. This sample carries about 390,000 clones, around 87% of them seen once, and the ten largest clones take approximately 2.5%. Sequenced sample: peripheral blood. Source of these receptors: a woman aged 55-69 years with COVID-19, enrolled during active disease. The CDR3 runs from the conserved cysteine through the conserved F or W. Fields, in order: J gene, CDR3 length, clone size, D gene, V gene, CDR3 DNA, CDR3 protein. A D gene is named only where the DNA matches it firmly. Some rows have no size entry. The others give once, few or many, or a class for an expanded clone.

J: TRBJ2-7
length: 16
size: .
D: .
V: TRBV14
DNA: TGTGCCAGCAGCCAAGATAGCGCTAGCGAACCCTACGAGCAGTACTTC
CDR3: CASSQDSASEPYEQYF

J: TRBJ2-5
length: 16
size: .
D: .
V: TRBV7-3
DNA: TGTGCCAGCAGCCAGACCCCAGGGCTTGGGCAAGAGACCCAGTACTTC
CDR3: CASSQTPGLGQETQYF

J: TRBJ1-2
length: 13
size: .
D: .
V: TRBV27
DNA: TGTGCCAGCAGGACCGGGTCCAACTATGGCTACACCTTC
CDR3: CASRTGSNYGYTF

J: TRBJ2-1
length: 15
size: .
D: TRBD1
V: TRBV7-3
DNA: TGTGCCAGCAGCTTACAGGGGACAGGGTTGAATGAGCAGTTCTTC
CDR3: CASSLQGTGLNEQFF

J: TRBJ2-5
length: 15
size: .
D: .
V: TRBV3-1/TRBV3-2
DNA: TGTGCCAGCAGCCAAGTAAGGGGGAACTGGGAGACCCAGTACTTC
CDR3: CASSQVRGNWETQYF

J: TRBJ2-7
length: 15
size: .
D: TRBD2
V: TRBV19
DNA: TGTGCCACTACGCCGGGGGGTCCTAATTCCTACGAGCAGTACTTC
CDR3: CATTPGGPNSYEQYF

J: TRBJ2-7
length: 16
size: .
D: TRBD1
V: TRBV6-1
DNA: TGTGCCAGCAGTGGAGGACAGGGGTCAAGGTCCTACGAGCAGTACTTC
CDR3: CASSGGQGSRSYEQYF

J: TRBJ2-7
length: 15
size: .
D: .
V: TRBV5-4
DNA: TGTGCCAGCAGCCCCTCGGGGGACCTATCCTACGAGCAGTACTTC
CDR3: CASSPSGDLSYEQYF

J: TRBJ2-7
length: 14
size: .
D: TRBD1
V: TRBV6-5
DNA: TGTGCCAGCGGGGGGACAGGGATCTTCTACGAGCAGTACTTC
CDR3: CASGGTGIFYEQYF

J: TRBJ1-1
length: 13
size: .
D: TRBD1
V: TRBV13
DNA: TGTGCCAGCAGCCTTACAGGGGACACTGAAGCTTTCTTT
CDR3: CASSLTGDTEAFF

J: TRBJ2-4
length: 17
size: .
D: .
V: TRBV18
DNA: TGTGCCAGCTCACCACGACCAGAAGACAGAGCCAAAAACATTCAGTACTTC
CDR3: CASSPRPEDRAKNIQYF

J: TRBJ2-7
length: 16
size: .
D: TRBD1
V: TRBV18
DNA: TGTGCCAGCTCATCCCCGCAAGGGACAGGGGAGAGGGAGCAGTACTTC
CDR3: CASSSPQGTGEREQYF

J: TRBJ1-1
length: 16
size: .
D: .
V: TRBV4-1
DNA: TGCGCCAGCAGCCCCACGCCTTGGGCACGAAACACTGAAGCTTTCTTT
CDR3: CASSPTPWARNTEAFF

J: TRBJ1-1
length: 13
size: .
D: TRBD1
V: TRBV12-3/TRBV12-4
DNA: TGTGCCAGCAGCAATCGTATGACAGGGGGAGCTTTCTTT
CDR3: CASSNRMTGGAFF

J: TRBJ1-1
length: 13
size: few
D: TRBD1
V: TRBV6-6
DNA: TGTGCCAGCGGTACAGGGGTGACCACTGAAGCTTTCTTT
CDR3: CASGTGVTTEAFF

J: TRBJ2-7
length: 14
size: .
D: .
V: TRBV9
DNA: TGTGCCAGCAGCGGGAGCCTAGCGACCTACGAGCAGTACTTC
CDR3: CASSGSLATYEQYF

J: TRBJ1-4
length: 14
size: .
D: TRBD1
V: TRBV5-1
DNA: TGCGCCAGCAGCTTGGGGACAGGGGACGAAAAACTGTTTTTT
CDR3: CASSLGTGDEKLFF

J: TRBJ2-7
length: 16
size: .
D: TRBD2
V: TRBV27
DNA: TGTGCCAGCAGGGAACTAGCGGGGGGCCGACATTACGAGCAGTACTTC
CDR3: CASRELAGGRHYEQYF

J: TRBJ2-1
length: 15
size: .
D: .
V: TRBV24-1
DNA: TGTGCCACCAGTGATCTCGGAGCCACCTACAATGAGCAGTTCTTC
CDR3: CATSDLGATYNEQFF

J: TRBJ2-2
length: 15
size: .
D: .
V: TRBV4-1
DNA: TGCGCCAGCAGCCACCCCCGGGCGAACACCGGGGAGCTGTTTTTT
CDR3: CASSHPRANTGELFF

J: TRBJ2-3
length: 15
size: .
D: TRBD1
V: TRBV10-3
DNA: TGTGCCATCGGACAGGGGGCAAGGGTTACAGATACGCAGTATTTT
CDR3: CAIGQGARVTDTQYF

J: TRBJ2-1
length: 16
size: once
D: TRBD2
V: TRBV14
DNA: TGTGCCAGCAGCCGAAGATTAGCGGGGGGGCCGAATGAGCAGTTCTTC
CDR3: CASSRRLAGGPNEQFF

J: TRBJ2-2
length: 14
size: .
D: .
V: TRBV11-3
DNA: TGTGCCAGCAGCTTTAGCGTTTCTACCGGGGAGCTGTTTTTT
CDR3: CASSFSVSTGELFF

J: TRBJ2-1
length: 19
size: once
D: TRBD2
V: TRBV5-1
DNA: TGCGCCAGCAGCTCACCGGGACTAGCGGGGGGGCCTGCTTATCCTGAGCAGTTCTTC
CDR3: CASSSPGLAGGPAYPEQFF

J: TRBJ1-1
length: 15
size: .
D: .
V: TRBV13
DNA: TGTGCCAGCAGCTTAGCGGGGAACCAGAACACTGAAGCTTTCTTT
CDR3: CASSLAGNQNTEAFF

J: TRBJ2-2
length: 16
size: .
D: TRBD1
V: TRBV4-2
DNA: TGTGCCAGCAGCCCACAGACAGGGGCGAACACCGGGGAGCTGTTTTTT
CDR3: CASSPQTGANTGELFF

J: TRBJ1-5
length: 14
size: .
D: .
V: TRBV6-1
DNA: TGTGCCAGCAGACTCAGGGCATTCAATCAGCCCCAGCATTTT
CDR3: CASRLRAFNQPQHF

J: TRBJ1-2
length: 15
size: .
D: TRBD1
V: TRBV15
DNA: TGTGCCACCAGCAGGACAGGACAGGCGAATTTGGGCTACACCTTC
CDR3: CATSRTGQANLGYTF

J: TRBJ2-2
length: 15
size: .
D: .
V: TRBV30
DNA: TGTGCCTGGAGTGTAATCCGGGGGGCAGCCGGGGAGCTGTTTTTT
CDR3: CAWSVIRGAAGELFF

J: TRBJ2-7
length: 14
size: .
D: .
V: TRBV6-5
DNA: TGTGCCAGCAGTTACTCGGTGGCTAGCTACGAGCAGTACTTC
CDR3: CASSYSVASYEQYF

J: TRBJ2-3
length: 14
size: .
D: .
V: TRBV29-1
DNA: TGCAGCGTTGGCCAGTCCCAGGTAACAGATACGCAGTATTTT
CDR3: CSVGQSQVTDTQYF

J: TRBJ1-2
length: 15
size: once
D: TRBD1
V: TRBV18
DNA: TGTGCCAGCTCAGGGACAGAGACCTTGAACTATGGCTACACCTTC
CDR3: CASSGTETLNYGYTF

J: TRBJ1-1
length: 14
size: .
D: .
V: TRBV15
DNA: TGTGCCACCAGCAGAGAGCGGTCAAACACTGAAGCTTTCTTT
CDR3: CATSRERSNTEAFF

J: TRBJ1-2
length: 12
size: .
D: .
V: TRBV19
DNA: TGTGCCAGTAGAGAGCCGAGAAGCGGCTACACCTTC
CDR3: CASREPRSGYTF

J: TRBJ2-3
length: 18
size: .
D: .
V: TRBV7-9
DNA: TGTGCCAGCAGCTCCCCAAGTGGACGGGGGGCCTACACAGATACGCAGTATTTT
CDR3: CASSSPSGRGAYTDTQYF

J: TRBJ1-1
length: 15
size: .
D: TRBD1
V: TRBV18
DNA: TGTGCCAGCTCACCACCGGGACAGAAAAACACTGAAGCTTTCTTT
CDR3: CASSPPGQKNTEAFF